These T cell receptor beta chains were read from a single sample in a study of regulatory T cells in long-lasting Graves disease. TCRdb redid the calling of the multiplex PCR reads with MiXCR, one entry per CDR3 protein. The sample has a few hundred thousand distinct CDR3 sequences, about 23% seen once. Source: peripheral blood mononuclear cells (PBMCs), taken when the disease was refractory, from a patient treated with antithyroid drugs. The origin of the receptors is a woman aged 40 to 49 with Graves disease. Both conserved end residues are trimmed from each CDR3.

CDR3: ASSFIREVDTGELF
length: 14
V: TRBV28

CDR3: ASSERGGNYGYT
length: 12
V: TRBV2

CDR3: ASSIAGAGVAYGYT
length: 14
V: TRBV11-2

CDR3: ASSTPGTSGSRV
length: 12
V: TRBV11-2

CDR3: ASSRTRNEKLF
length: 11
V: TRBV6-2/TRBV6-3

CDR3: ASSLEGHGELF
length: 11
V: TRBV5-1

CDR3: ASSQTGVDGYT
length: 11
V: TRBV28

CDR3: ASSYSTRWSGELF
length: 13
V: TRBV6-2/TRBV6-3

CDR3: ASSLDSVAPGRGYT
length: 14
V: TRBV7-3

CDR3: ASSRQGLSNQPQH
length: 13
V: TRBV27

CDR3: SAELGASAQETQY
length: 13
V: TRBV20-1

CDR3: ASSLDSRGSVEAF
length: 13
V: TRBV5-1

CDR3: ASSLQGQGAYGYT
length: 13
V: TRBV27

CDR3: SAEGGGSQYEQY
length: 12
V: TRBV29-1

CDR3: ASSLASSYEQY
length: 11
V: TRBV5-1

CDR3: AISESPTGSKRFEETQY
length: 17
V: TRBV10-3

CDR3: ASSRGGASGNTIY
length: 13
V: TRBV6-1

CDR3: ASSSYGTGKAGANVLT
length: 16
V: TRBV7-3

CDR3: ASSLFSRMREPTRSYEQY
length: 18
V: TRBV2

CDR3: AWSKATSGRRNEQF
length: 14
V: TRBV30

CDR3: SARNRQAGNQPQH
length: 13
V: TRBV20-1

CDR3: ASSLASGNSLEQY
length: 13
V: TRBV7-9

CDR3: ASSVGPGLGQETQY
length: 14
V: TRBV11-2

CDR3: ASSQDQGPSDEQY
length: 13
V: TRBV3-1

CDR3: ASSLTGEYNNEQF
length: 13
V: TRBV7-3

CDR3: ASSPTARQFTHRNTIY
length: 16
V: TRBV5-1

CDR3: ASSRHTGYTEAF
length: 12
V: TRBV4-1

CDR3: ASTEGAGELF
length: 10
V: TRBV12-3/TRBV12-4

CDR3: ASSESTIRGQGELF
length: 14
V: TRBV10-1

CDR3: ASSQDSSRGYT
length: 11
V: TRBV4-2

CDR3: ASSLSPGVGYEQY
length: 13
V: TRBV5-1

CDR3: ASSSNQGAGEQY
length: 12
V: TRBV11-2

CDR3: ASSFRTSARYEQY
length: 13
V: TRBV27

CDR3: ASSLDSSYQETQY
length: 13
V: TRBV11-3

CDR3: SARVSGGASTDTQY
length: 14
V: TRBV20-1